This TCR beta chain was identified in a study of blood T cell repertoires in COVID-19. The method was immunoSEQ multiplex PCR; TCRdb's version includes in-frame clones alone and lacks a portion of them. This table holds 350,000 to 450,000 clones, roughly 90% found once. The CDR3 covers 16 residues. The junction had 13 bases not matched to a gene; V was cut back by 5 bases and J by 8 bases. CDR1 and CDR2 (germline): SGHVS, FQNEAQ. The chain recombines TRBV7-8 with TRBJ1-2, with TRBD1 matching over 11 bases. This receptor was obtained from a woman aged 55-69 years with COVID-19, enrolled during active disease. Sequenced material: peripheral blood. The CDR3 is CASSLLPGQGVLGYTF. Here the CDR3 DNA reads TGTGCCAGCAGCCTACTACCGGGACAGGGGGTCTTGGGCTACACCTTC.